This TCR beta chain was obtained from a study of patients and donors after allogeneic stem cell transplantation. TCRdb passed the RT-PCR reads through MiXCR, listing each CDR3 protein once. The sample shows roughly 230,000 distinct CDR3 sequences, roughly 15% of them seen only once. This clonotype was counted a few times. Germline V gives CDR1 MNHEY, CDR2 SVGEGT. Trimming took 5 bases from V and 6 from J, leaving 14 bases between them. The CDR3 is 14 amino acids. The sequenced sample consisted of blood, either unsorted or a sorted T cell fraction (not recorded which). V gene TRBV6-2 or TRBV6-3 combines with J gene TRBJ1-5; no reliable D call. This TCR was sampled from a human donor who was either an allogeneic HSCT recipient or a stem cell or donor lymphocyte infusion donor (not recorded which). It is not recorded whose cells these are; they may come from a transplant donor. The CDR3 loop is CASSQNGGIQPQHF. The CDR3 DNA reads as TGTGCCAGCAGTCAAAACGGAGGGATTCAGCCCCAGCATTTT.